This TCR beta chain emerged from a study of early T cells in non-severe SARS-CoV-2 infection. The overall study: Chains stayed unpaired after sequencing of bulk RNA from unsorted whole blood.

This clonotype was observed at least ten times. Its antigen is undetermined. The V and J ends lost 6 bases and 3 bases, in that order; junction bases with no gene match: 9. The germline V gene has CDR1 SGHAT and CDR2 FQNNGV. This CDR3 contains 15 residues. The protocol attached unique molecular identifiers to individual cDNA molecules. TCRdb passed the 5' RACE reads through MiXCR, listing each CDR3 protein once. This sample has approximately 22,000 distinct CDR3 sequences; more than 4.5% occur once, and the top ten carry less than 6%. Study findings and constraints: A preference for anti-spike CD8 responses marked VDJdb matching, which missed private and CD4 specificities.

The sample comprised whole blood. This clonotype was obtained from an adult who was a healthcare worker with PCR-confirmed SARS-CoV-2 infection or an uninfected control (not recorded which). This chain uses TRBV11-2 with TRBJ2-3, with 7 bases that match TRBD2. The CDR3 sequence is CASRLGLGRTDTQYF. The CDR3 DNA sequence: TGTGCCAGCAGACTAGGACTAGGGCGAACAGATACGCAGTATTTT.